These T cell receptor beta chains were read from a single sample in a study of cytomegalovirus exposure and HLA in healthy donors. The data were produced by immunoSEQ multiplex PCR, yet TCRdb's version contains in-frame clones alone and is incomplete. The sample has more than 150,000 clones, 84% seen once. The sample consisted of PBMCs. All receptors derive from a boy aged 2 to 10 in good health and CMV-seronegative. Both conserved end residues are part of each CDR3. A D gene is named only where the DNA matches it firmly. For some rows the clone size is stated as once, few or many, or as a class when expanded; others skip it.

v_gene	j_gene	abundance	d_gene	CDR3aa	CDR3nt
TRBV29-1	TRBJ2-5	once	.	CSVGGPGWQETQYF	TGCAGCGTTGGGGGCCCCGGTTGGCAAGAGACCCAGTACTTC
TRBV6-6	TRBJ1-2	.	.	CASSPDRGYGYTF	TGTGCCAGCAGTCCTGACAGAGGCTATGGCTACACCTTC
TRBV5-1	TRBJ1-4	.	TRBD1	CASSQRQGTEKLFF	TGCGCCAGCAGCCAGAGACAGGGGACGGAAAAACTGTTTTTT
TRBV28	TRBJ2-7	.	.	CASSFAAAYEQYF	TGTGCCAGCAGTTTTGCTGCAGCCTACGAGCAGTACTTC
TRBV5-1	TRBJ2-7	.	TRBD2	CASSPGLAGGPSEQYF	TGCGCCAGCAGCCCGGGACTAGCGGGAGGGCCGTCCGAGCAGTACTTC
TRBV9	TRBJ1-5	once	TRBD1	CASSGGDSYSNQPQHF	TGTGCCAGCAGCGGGGGGGACAGCTATAGCAATCAGCCCCAGCATTTT
TRBV29-1	TRBJ2-7	few	.	CSVFREGEQYF	TGCAGCGTTTTCAGGGAAGGGGAGCAGTACTTC
TRBV12-5	TRBJ1-2	.	.	CASGGLRFTTF	TGTGCTAGTGGAGGTCTGCGGTTCACCACCTTC
TRBV27	TRBJ2-3	.	TRBD2	CASSPSGSFDTQYF	TGTGCCAGCAGTCCTAGCGGGAGTTTCGATACGCAGTATTTT
TRBV6-5	TRBJ1-1	.	TRBD1	CASSYSGGVTEAFF	TGTGCCAGCAGTTACTCAGGGGGCGTCACTGAAGCTTTCTTT
TRBV4-1	TRBJ2-1	.	TRBD2	CASSLRTSGKFDNEQFF	TGCGCCAGCAGCCTACGGACTAGCGGGAAATTCGACAATGAGCAGTTCTTC
TRBV25-1	TRBJ1-2	.	.	CASSESGDIHGYTF	TGTGCCAGCAGTGAATCCGGGGATATCCATGGCTACACCTTC
TRBV7-9	TRBJ1-5	.	TRBD1	CASSLSRDRGDQPQHF	TGTGCCAGCAGCTTGTCCCGGGACAGGGGCGATCAGCCCCAGCATTTT
TRBV29-1	TRBJ1-3	.	TRBD1	CSVRDSLSGNTIYF	TGCAGCGTGAGGGACAGTCTCTCTGGAAACACCATATATTTT
TRBV11-1	TRBJ2-5	.	.	CASSLGSSPDQETQYF	TGTGCCAGCAGCTTAGGGTCTAGTCCGGACCAAGAGACCCAGTACTTC
TRBV6-1	TRBJ2-7	.	.	CASSEGGDFSYEQYF	TGTGCCAGCAGTGAAGGGGGGGACTTCTCCTACGAGCAGTACTTC
TRBV5-4	TRBJ2-7	.	.	CASSVGPAGSYEQYF	TGTGCCAGCAGCGTTGGGCCAGCGGGTTCCTACGAGCAGTACTTC
TRBV15	TRBJ2-7	.	.	CATSRDLSYEQYF	TGTGCCACCAGCAGAGACCTCTCCTACGAGCAGTACTTC
TRBV6-5	TRBJ1-2	.	TRBD1	CASSYFVRGIDGYTF	TGTGCCAGCAGTTACTTTGTCAGGGGGATAGATGGCTACACCTTC
TRBV28	TRBJ2-3	.	TRBD1	CASSATGVTDTQYF	TGTGCCAGCAGTGCGACAGGGGTGACAGATACGCAGTATTTT
TRBV2	TRBJ2-1	.	.	CASSVLGGASYNEQFF	TGTGCCAGCAGTGTCCTAGGGGGTGCCTCCTACAATGAGCAGTTCTTC
TRBV19	TRBJ1-1	.	.	CASTPSGLGRGKMNTEAFF	TGTGCCAGTACCCCTTCAGGGCTCGGCAGGGGCAAGATGAACACTGAAGCTTTCTTT
TRBV7-9	TRBJ2-7	once	.	CASSRPGSTAYEQYF	TGTGCCAGCAGCCGCCCAGGGTCTACGGCCTACGAGCAGTACTTC
TRBV21-1	TRBJ2-5	.	.	CASSKVGRGTSGGSETQYF	.
TRBV7-9	TRBJ1-4	once	TRBD1	CSSGVDRGIGEKLFF	TGTTCCAGCGGAGTCGACAGGGGGATAGGCGAAAAACTGTTTTTT
TRBV19	TRBJ2-1	once	.	CASSHRVPKIDEQFF	TGTGCCAGTAGCCACAGGGTCCCCAAGATAGATGAGCAGTTCTTC
TRBV5-5	TRBJ2-7	.	.	CASSLDLDLEVSYEQYF	TGTGCCAGCAGCTTGGATCTGGATTTGGAGGTTTCCTACGAGCAGTACTTC
TRBV18	TRBJ2-7	.	.	CASSPNSLSYEQYF	TGTGCCAGCTCGCCCAATTCCCTCTCCTACGAGCAGTACTTC
TRBV30	TRBJ2-5	.	.	CAWSVGGGMETQYF	TGTGCCTGGAGTGTGGGGGGGGGCATGGAGACCCAGTACTTC
TRBV7-3	TRBJ2-3	.	TRBD2	CASSVSGSTDTQYF	TGTGCCAGCAGCGTTAGCGGGAGCACAGATACGCAGTATTTT
TRBV5-6	TRBJ2-2	once	.	CASSLYGLAGELFF	TGTGCCAGCAGCTTGTATGGTCTGGCCGGGGAGCTGTTTTTT
TRBV7-2	TRBJ2-4	.	TRBD1	CASSSRGPGSIQYF	TGTGCCAGCAGCTCCAGGGGGCCGGGGAGCATTCAGTACTTC
TRBV28	TRBJ1-1	.	.	CASSPDRLTDTEAFF	TGTGCCAGCAGCCCCGACAGACTTACCGACACTGAAGCTTTCTTT
TRBV28	TRBJ1-2	.	.	CASSLKLEGNDGYTF	TGTGCCAGCAGTTTAAAACTGGAGGGGAACGATGGCTACACCTTC
TRBV7-2	TRBJ2-7	.	TRBD1	CASSADRGPYEQYF	TGTGCCAGCAGCGCAGACAGGGGACCCTACGAGCAGTACTTC
TRBV4-1	TRBJ2-3	.	TRBD2	CASSQSGMGTDTQYF	TGCGCCAGCAGCCAAAGCGGGATGGGCACAGATACGCAGTATTTT
TRBV4-1	TRBJ2-2	few	TRBD2	CASSQGILSSGINTGELFF	TGCGCCAGCAGCCAAGGAATCCTCTCTAGCGGGATTAACACCGGGGAGCTGTTTTTT
TRBV5-1	TRBJ1-1	.	TRBD1	CASSSLTGGKNTEAFF	TGCGCCAGCAGCTCCCTAACAGGGGGAAAGAACACTGAAGCTTTCTTT
TRBV12-5	TRBJ1-2	.	.	CASGLVPGGYGYTF	TGTGCTAGTGGTTTGGTACCTGGGGGGTATGGCTACACCTTC
TRBV6-5	TRBJ2-1	.	.	CATLAFPYNEQFF	TGTGCCACCCTAGCTTTTCCCTACAATGAGCAGTTCTTC
TRBV6-5	TRBJ2-2	once	.	CASTRNTGELFF	TGTGCCAGCACGAGGAACACCGGGGAGCTGTTTTTT
TRBV5-1	TRBJ2-3	.	TRBD2	CASSTLAVTSTDTQYF	TGCGCCAGCAGCACCCTAGCGGTGACTAGCACAGATACGCAGTATTTT
TRBV11-2	TRBJ1-2	.	.	CASSTTSYYSYPSNYGYTF	TGTGCCAGCAGCACCACCTCGTACTATTCTTACCCCTCTAACTATGGCTACACCTTC
TRBV19	TRBJ1-1	few	.	CASSIGHVNTEAFF	TGTGCCAGTAGTATCGGACACGTGAACACTGAAGCTTTCTTT
TRBV6-1	TRBJ1-5	.	TRBD1	CASSSDRGSNQPQHF	TGTGCCAGCAGTTCGGACAGGGGAAGCAATCAGCCCCAGCATTTT
TRBV7-3	TRBJ2-2	.	.	CASSLTRDTGELFF	TGTGCCAGCAGCTTAACCCGGGACACCGGGGAGCTGTTTTTT
TRBV29-1	TRBJ1-2	.	.	CSVEVGAYYGYTF	TGCAGCGTTGAAGTTGGGGCTTACTATGGCTACACCTTC
TRBV9	TRBJ1-2	.	.	CASSVEGWGGNYGYTF	TGTGCCAGCAGCGTAGAGGGTTGGGGGGGCAACTATGGCTACACCTTC
TRBV7-9	TRBJ2-1	.	TRBD2	CASSPSGSHYNEQFF	TGTGCCAGCAGCCCTAGCGGGAGCCACTACAATGAGCAGTTCTTC
TRBV13	TRBJ2-3	.	TRBD2	CASSELRLAGADTQYF	TGTGCCAGCAGCGAACTAAGACTAGCGGGAGCAGATACGCAGTATTTT
TRBV7-3	TRBJ2-7	.	TRBD2	CASSWLGGGEQYF	TGTGCCAGCAGCTGGCTTGGGGGGGGCGAGCAGTACTTC
TRBV30	TRBJ2-7	.	TRBD1	CAGDRQGAYEQYF	TGTGCCGGGGACCGACAGGGGGCTTACGAGCAGTACTTC
TRBV5-1	TRBJ2-1	.	TRBD2	CASSLVRMGLAGGEQFF	TGCGCCAGCAGCTTGGTCCGGATGGGACTAGCGGGAGGTGAGCAGTTCTTC
TRBV4-2	TRBJ2-3	.	TRBD1	CASSPRQGNTDTQYF	TGTGCCAGCAGCCCACGACAGGGGAACACAGATACGCAGTATTTT